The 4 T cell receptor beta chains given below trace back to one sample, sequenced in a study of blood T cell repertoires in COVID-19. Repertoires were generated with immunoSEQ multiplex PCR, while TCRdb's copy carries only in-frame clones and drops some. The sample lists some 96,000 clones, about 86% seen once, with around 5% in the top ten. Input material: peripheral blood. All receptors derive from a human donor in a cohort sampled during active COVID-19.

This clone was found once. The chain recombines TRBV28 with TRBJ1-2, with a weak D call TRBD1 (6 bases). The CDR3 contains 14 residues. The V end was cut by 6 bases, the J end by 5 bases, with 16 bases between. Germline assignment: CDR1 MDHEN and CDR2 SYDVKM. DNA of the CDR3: TGTGCCAGCAGACAGGGTACAGGAGTATATGGCTACACCTTC. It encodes CASRQGTGVYGYTF.

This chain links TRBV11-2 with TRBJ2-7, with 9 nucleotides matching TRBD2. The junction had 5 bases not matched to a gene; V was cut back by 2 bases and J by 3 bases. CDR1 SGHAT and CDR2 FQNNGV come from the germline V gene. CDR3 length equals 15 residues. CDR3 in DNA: TGTGCCAGCAGCTTACGTGGTAGCGGGAGCTACGAGCAGTACTTC. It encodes CASSLRGSGSYEQYF. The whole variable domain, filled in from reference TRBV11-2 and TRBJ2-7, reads EAGVAQSPRYKIIEKRQSVAFWCNPISGHATLYWYQQILGQGPKLLIQFQNNGVVDDSQLPKDRFSAERLKGVDSTLKIQPAKLEDSAVYLCASSLRGSGSYEQYFGPGTRLTVT.

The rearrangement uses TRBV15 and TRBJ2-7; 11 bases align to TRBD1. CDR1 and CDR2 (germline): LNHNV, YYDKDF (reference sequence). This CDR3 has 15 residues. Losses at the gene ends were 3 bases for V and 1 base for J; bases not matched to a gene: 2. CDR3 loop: CATSRGTGGSYEQYF. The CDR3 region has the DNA TGTGCCACCAGCAGGGGGACAGGGGGGTCCTACGAGCAGTACTTC. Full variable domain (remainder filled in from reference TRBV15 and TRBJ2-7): DAMVIQNPRYQVTQFGKPVTLSCSQTLNHNVMYWYQQKSSQAPKLLFHYYDKDFNNEADTPDNFQSRRPNTSFCFLDIRSPGLGDTAMYLCATSRGTGGSYEQYFGPGTRLTVT.

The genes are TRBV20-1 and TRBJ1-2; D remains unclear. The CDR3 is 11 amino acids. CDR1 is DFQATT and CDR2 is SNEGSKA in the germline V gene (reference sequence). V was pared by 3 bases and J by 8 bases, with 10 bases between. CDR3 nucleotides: TGCAGTGCTAGGGTCCCAGGCGGCTACACCTTC. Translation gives CSARVPGGYTF.